This entry lists 19 T cell receptor beta chains sequenced from one sample in a study of breast tumors, draining lymph nodes, adjacent tissues. Breast cancer patients provided tissue from their axillary draining lymph nodes. TCRdb itself ran the multiplex PCR reads through MiXCR, one entry per CDR3 protein. This table has about 270,000 distinct CDR3 sequences, more than 30% appearing once. Sequencing was performed on axillary lymph node tissue. These receptors were collected from a female donor with breast cancer. Some clones in this sample may be carry-over from other donors' samples.

In regard to this clonotype: This may come from a read error, since a much larger clone is one base off. The chain is built from TRBV9 and TRBJ2-1; possibly TRBD2 for D (5 bases). The CDR3 runs 14 residues. Trimming left V 5 bases short and J 9 bases short, with 18 bases between. Germline CDR1 SGDLS, CDR2 YYNGEE. The CDR3 protein is CASSSTLGRREQFF. The CDR3 DNA reads as TGTGCCAGCAGTTCAACACTAGGACGACGTGAGCAGTTCTTC.

A remark on this clonotype: No conserved phenylalanine or tryptophan ends this CDR3, so it is likely a read error. The J gene is TRBJ2-5, the V gene TRBV7-8, with 9 positions matching TRBD2. Germline loops: CDR1 SGHVS, CDR2 FQNEAQ. V was pared by 3 bases and J by 2 bases, with 7 bases of the junction left unmatched. The CDR3 runs 16 residues. The CDR3 region is CASSLDSGGLQETQYS. The CDR3 DNA follows: TGTGCCAGCAGCTTGGATAGCGGGGGACTGCAAGAGACCCAGTACTCC.

The gene calls are TRBV20-1 and TRBJ2-1, with D unresolved. Trimming cost V 3 bases and J 4 bases, with 10 bases left between them. This CDR3 is built from 13 residues. Germline CDR1 and CDR2: DFQATT and SNEGSKA (reference sequence). The CDR3 protein is CSASRTNYNEQFF. CDR3 sequence (DNA): TGCAGTGCTAGTCGCACAAATTACAATGAGCAGTTCTTC.

On this clonotype itself: A much larger clone is a single base away; this may be a read error. The chain links TRBV29-1 to TRBJ2-2, with D uncertain. Germline assignment: CDR1 SQVTM and CDR2 ANQGSEA. Trimming pared 4 bases from V and 6 bases from J, leaving 9 bases between. CDR3 length: 12 amino acids. This chain's CDR3 is CSVARAAGELFF. CDR3 DNA sequence: TGCAGCGTTGCACGCGCGGCCGGGGAGCTGTTTTTT.

The V and J genes are TRBV6-1 and TRBJ2-7; the D is unclear. The germline V gene has CDR1 MNHNS and CDR2 SASEGT. The CDR3 loop spans 15 amino acids. The ends were cut back, 5 bases at V and 0 bases at J, with 14 bases in the middle. Written as DNA, the CDR3 is TGTGCCAGCAGTTTTTTGGCGGCCAACTCCTACGAGCAGTACTTC. It codes for CASSFLAANSYEQYF.

This clonotype was detected many times. The J gene is TRBJ1-4, the V gene TRBV29-1; 7 positions match TRBD1. This CDR3 contains 14 residues. CDR1 is SQVTM, CDR2 ANQGSEA, per germline. The ends lost 6 bases at V and 10 bases at J; junction bases unmatched: 14. The CDR3 reads CSVLPGGAGGKLFF. The CDR3 DNA reads TGCAGCGTCCTGCCAGGGGGGGCTGGTGGAAAACTGTTTTTT. The full variable domain, rest sourced from reference TRBV29-1 and TRBJ1-4, is SAVISQKPSRDICQRGTSLTIQCQVDSQVTMMFWYRQQPGQSLTLIATANQGSEATYESGFVIDKFPISRPNLTFSTLTVSNMSPEDSSIYLCSVLPGGAGGKLFFGSGTQLSVL.

The CDR3 here is CASSYSAGTGLVTDTQYF. As DNA, the CDR3 is TGTGCCAGCAGTTACTCCGCCGGGACAGGGTTGGTAACAGATACGCAGTATTTT. The V call is TRBV6-6, the J call TRBJ2-3; 9 nucleotides line up with TRBD1. This CDR3 comprises 18 residues. Trimming cost V 0 bases and J 3 bases; bases outside gene matches: 10. From germline, CDR1 is MNHNY and CDR2 SVGAGI (reference sequence).

Ten or more counts support this clonotype. The chain couples TRBV7-8 to TRBJ2-2; D assignment may be TRBD1 or TRBD2 (5 bases each). The V gene lost 2 bases and the J gene lost 6 bases, with 7 bases spanning the gap. CDR1 SGHVS and CDR2 FQNEAQ come from the germline V gene. CDR3 length: 13 amino acids. CDR3: CASSLPGPGELFF. In DNA form, the CDR3 reads TGTGCCAGCAGCTTACCGGGGCCCGGGGAGCTGTTTTTT.

This clonotype has at least ten counts. The chain joins TRBV5-1 to TRBJ2-5; 9 bases line up with TRBD2. This CDR3 has 14 amino acids. V was pared by 3 bases and J by 3 bases, with 3 bases of the junction left unmatched. The germline CDR1 and CDR2 sequences are SGHRS and YFSETQ. The DNA for the CDR3 is TGCGCCAGCAGCTCCAGGACTAGCGAAGAGACCCAGTACTTC. It translates to CASSSRTSEETQYF.

This clonotype appeared many times. The rearrangement links TRBV11-3 to TRBJ2-2; D possibly corresponds to TRBD2 (5 bases). This CDR3 has 14 residues. Trimming left V 5 bases short and J 4 bases short, with 11 bases between. From germline, CDR1 is SGHNT and CDR2 YENEEA. The CDR3 region is CASSPGLITGELFF. The DNA of the CDR3 is TGTGCCAGCAGCCCTGGACTTATCACCGGGGAGCTGTTTTTT.

This clonotype has a count of ten or more. The V and J genes are TRBV7-8 and TRBJ2-7, with unresolved D. V lost 5 bases and J 4 bases, leaving 6 bases between the germline ends. Germline V gives CDR1 SGHVS, CDR2 FQNEAQ. The CDR3 is 11 residues long. As DNA, the CDR3 is TGTGCCAGCAGCCAGAAATACGAGCAGTACTTC. Its protein product is CASSQKYEQYF.

Many counts were recorded for this clonotype. DNA for the CDR3: TGTGCCAGCAGTGATTCGACAGGCTATGGCTACACCTTC. Residues: CASSDSTGYGYTF. V is TRBV6-1 and J is TRBJ1-2, with D possibly TRBD1 on 6 matching bases. The CDR3 is 13 residues long. V was trimmed by 3 bases and J by 4 bases, leaving 9 bases between them. The V gene's germline CDR1 is MNHNS and CDR2 SASEGT.

The CDR3 spells CASSLEVIPAGDNEQFF. The DNA for the CDR3 is TGTGCCAGCAGCTTAGAAGTTATACCAGCGGGAGACAATGAGCAGTTCTTC. The chain links TRBV11-3 to TRBJ2-1, with 8 bases lining up with TRBD2. This CDR3 is 17 amino acids long. CDR1 SGHNT and CDR2 YENEEA come from the germline V gene. The ends lost 0 bases at V and 5 bases at J; junction bases unmatched: 9.

This clonotype was counted many times. A read error may explain this, as a much larger clone is one base away. This chain uses TRBV24-1 with TRBJ2-5, with D perhaps TRBD2 (6 bases). V dropped 11 bases and J dropped 10 bases, with 25 bases sitting between them. The CDR3 spans 14 residues. Germline assignment: CDR1 KGHDR and CDR2 SFDVKD. The CDR3 region is CASGTQRPPSVQYF. The DNA for the CDR3 is TGTGCCAGCGGGACCCAGCGCCCTCCATCTGTCCAGTACTTC.

Concerning this clonotype: A much larger clone differs from this one at a single base, so this may be a read error. The chain is built from TRBV19 and TRBJ2-1, with D uncertain. The CDR3 spans 15 residues. The V gene's germline CDR1 is LNHDA and CDR2 SQIVND (reference sequence). CDR3 in DNA: TGTGCCAGTGGTATGCGGACCGCACTGCGGAATGAGCAGTTCTTC. This encodes CASGMRTALRNEQFF.

This clonotype was seen a handful of times. A much larger clone differs from this one at a single base, so this may be a read error. This rearrangement joins TRBV7-9 to TRBJ2-1; no clear D gene. This CDR3 region has 17 residues. CDR1 and CDR2 from the germline V gene are SEHNR and FQNEAQ (reference sequence). CDR3: CASSPRLARGVFNQQFF. Here the CDR3 DNA reads TGTGCCAGCAGCCCCCGCCTCGCGAGAGGAGTCTTCAATCAGCAGTTCTTC.

This sequence joins TRBV15 and TRBJ2-3; 7 nucleotides align to TRBD2. The CDR3 has 16 amino acids. V was pared by 10 bases and J by 0 bases, with 13 bases of the junction left unmatched. The germline V gene encodes CDR1 LNHNV and CDR2 YYDKDF (reference sequence). DNA of the CDR3: TGTGCCAGCTCATCCGGGACTACCCCCAGCACAGATACGCAGTATTTT. Its protein product is CASSSGTTPSTDTQYF.

In its sample, this clonotype was seen many times. The germline gene is not matched at one end of the junction; a read error may be the cause. The chain couples TRBV11-2 to TRBJ2-4, with TRBD2 as a possible D gene (6 bases). This CDR3 contains 14 residues. The V gene's germline CDR1 is SGHAT and CDR2 FQNNGV. CDR3 nucleotides: TGTGCCAGCAGCTTAACTAATCAAGTACTAGCTCTCGACTTC. It specifies CASSLTNQVLALDF.

This clonotype was seen a handful of times. A much larger clone lies a single base off, so this may be a read error. The chain employs TRBV5-1 and TRBJ1-4, with D uncertain. There are 13 residues in the CDR3. Germline V gene data show CDR1 as SGHRS and CDR2 as YFSETQ. The CDR3 spells CASSLGVEENLFF. The CDR3 bases are TGCGCCAGCAGCTTGGGGGTGGAAGAAAACCTGTTTTTT.